Listed below are T cell receptor beta chains from one sample, sequenced in a study of blood T cells in healthy people across ages. From the 5' RACE reads, TCRdb called clonotypes with MiXCR, one entry per CDR3 protein. This sample carries 600,000 to 850,000 distinct CDR3 sequences, roughly 25% of them seen once, and the ten largest clones take more than 7.5%. The sample was also reused in another study, on T cells of mothers and their children.

The source material was blood. The receptor source for this set is a boy between 5 and 17 years old in good health. The CDR3 runs from the conserved cysteine through the conserved F or W. A D gene is named only where the DNA matches it firmly. Only some rows state a clone size, as once, few, many or a class for expanded clones.

clone_size | cdr3_length | d_call | j_call | v_call | cdr3_nt | cdr3_aa
few | 13 | TRBD2 | TRBJ2-1 | TRBV12-3/TRBV12-4 | TGTGCCAGCATGGGACTAGCGGGAGCTGAGCAGTTCTTC | CASMGLAGAEQFF
few | 15 | . | TRBJ1-4 | TRBV4-3 | TGCGCCAGCAGCCAGTACAGGGATACTAATGAAAAACTGTTTTTT | CASSQYRDTNEKLFF
. | 15 | TRBD2 | TRBJ2-5 | TRBV7-9 | TGTGCCAGCAGCCCAACAGGACTAGCGGGAGAGACCCAGTACTTC | CASSPTGLAGETQYF
once | 14 | . | TRBJ1-1 | TRBV12-5 | TGTGCTAGTGGACCCCGGGGGGAGAACACTGAAGCTTTCTTT | CASGPRGENTEAFF
. | 19 | TRBD2 | TRBJ2-2 | TRBV4-3 | TGCGCCAGCAGCCAAAGACTAGCGGGGGAGACCTCGAACACCGGGGAGCTGTTTTTT | CASSQRLAGETSNTGELFF
once | 15 | TRBD1 | TRBJ2-7 | TRBV5-1 | TGCGCCAGCAGCTTGGAAGGGGGCGCTACCTACGAGCAGTACTTC | CASSLEGGATYEQYF
few | 10 | . | TRBJ1-1 | TRBV29-1 | TGCAGCGTTGTGCACACTGAAGCTTTCTTT | CSVVHTEAFF
many | 13 | . | TRBJ2-5 | TRBV29-1 | TGCAGCGTTGAGGGTCGACAGCTAGAGACCCAGTACTTC | CSVEGRQLETQYF
. | 15 | TRBD2 | TRBJ2-5 | TRBV6-6 | TGTGCCAGCAGTTACCCCCCGGGGGGTTTTGAGACCCAGTACTTC | CASSYPPGGFETQYF
. | 16 | TRBD2 | TRBJ2-1 | TRBV12-3/TRBV12-4 | TGTGCCAGCAGTTTGATTGGCGGACTAGCGGACAATGAGCAGTTCTTC | CASSLIGGLADNEQFF
. | 14 | . | TRBJ2-1 | TRBV15 | TGTGCCACCAGCCCCGGTGAGAGGTACAATGAGCAGTTCTTC | CATSPGERYNEQFF
few | 14 | TRBD1 | TRBJ1-2 | TRBV7-2 | TGTGCCAGCAACCCGACAGGGGGTAGGGATGGCTACACCTTC | CASNPTGGRDGYTF
. | 17 | . | TRBJ1-6 | TRBV5-5 | TGTGCCAGCAGCTCCTATAGGACTTATCCCGGGAATTCACCCCTCCACTTT | CASSSYRTYPGNSPLHF
. | 15 | TRBD2 | TRBJ2-5 | TRBV3-1 | TGTGCCAGCAGCCAAGATGGGGGGGTCCAAGAGACCCAGTACTTC | CASSQDGGVQETQYF
once | 14 | TRBD2 | TRBJ2-1 | TRBV12-3/TRBV12-4 | TGTGCCAGCAGTTTCCAGCGGGGGAGTAATGAGCAGTTCTTC | CASSFQRGSNEQFF
. | 15 | TRBD1 | TRBJ1-2 | TRBV29-1 | TGCAGCGCGGACCTCTCAGGGGGGGCAAACTATGGCTACACCTTC | CSADLSGGANYGYTF
few | 18 | TRBD2 | TRBJ2-5 | TRBV20-1 | TGCAGTGCTAGAAGCAAAATCGGACTAGCGGGGGCCCAAGAGATCCAGTACTTC | CSARSKIGLAGAQEIQYF
. | 17 | TRBD2 | TRBJ2-7 | TRBV3-1 | TGTGCCAGCGAGGGACTAGCGGGAGGCCAGGGGAAAAACGAGCAGTACTTC | CASEGLAGGQGKNEQYF
. | 16 | TRBD1 | TRBJ1-2 | TRBV30 | TGTGCCTGTGTCGGACAGGCCCCGGGATCGGCCTATGGCTACACCTTC | CACVGQAPGSAYGYTF
few | 13 | . | TRBJ2-5 | TRBV12-3/TRBV12-4 | TGTGCCAGCAGTTCCTATCTGCTCGAGACCCAGTACTTC | CASSSYLLETQYF
few | 14 | . | TRBJ2-5 | TRBV13 | TGTGCCGGCAGCTTCGGTTTGGTACAAGAGACCCAGTACTTC | CAGSFGLVQETQYF
once | 13 | . | TRBJ2-5 | TRBV10-3 | TGTGCCATCAGTTGGGCGGAGGTAGAGACCCAGTACTTC | CAISWAEVETQYF
few | 15 | . | TRBJ2-2 | TRBV20-1 | TGCAGTGCTAGAGATATCGTAGCGGACACCGGGGAGCTGTTTTTT | CSARDIVADTGELFF
few | 13 | . | TRBJ1-1 | TRBV2 | TGTGCCAGCAGTGTGGGAGGGTTGTCTGAAGCTTTCTTT | CASSVGGLSEAFF
. | 17 | . | TRBJ1-2 | TRBV19 | TGTGCCAGTAGCCAATATCGAGATAGGGACTGGAACTATGGCTACACCTTC | CASSQYRDRDWNYGYTF
few | 15 | TRBD1 | TRBJ2-7 | TRBV27 | TGTGTCAGCAGTCCCGGAACAGGGGTCGCCTACGAGCAGTACTTC | CVSSPGTGVAYEQYF
few | 16 | TRBD2 | TRBJ2-1 | TRBV4-3 | TGCGCCAGCAGCCAACACCTAGCGGGGGGGCGTGATGAGCAGTTCTTC | CASSQHLAGGRDEQFF
few | 11 | . | TRBJ2-7 | TRBV29-1 | TGCAGCGTAGGGGACCCCTACGAGCAGTACTTC | CSVGDPYEQYF
. | 10 | . | TRBJ1-2 | TRBV12-3/TRBV12-4 | TGTGCCAGCAGCAAGCGGGGCTACACCTTC | CASSKRGYTF
. | 12 | . | TRBJ2-7 | TRBV7-9 | TGTGCCAGCAGCTTTTCGGCAGTCGAGCAGTACTTC | CASSFSAVEQYF
few | 18 | . | TRBJ2-6 | TRBV7-2 | TGTGCCAGCAGCACGACTGGGGGCGTTAGCGCTGGGGCCAACGTCCTGACTTTC | CASSTTGGVSAGANVLTF
few | 16 | TRBD2 | TRBJ2-1 | TRBV5-5 | TGTGCCAGCAGCTCAAAACTAGCGGGGGGCCTCAATGAGCAGTTCTTC | CASSSKLAGGLNEQFF
many | 12 | . | TRBJ1-5 | TRBV12-3/TRBV12-4 | TGTGCCAGCAGTTTGGCCAATCAGCCCCAGCATTTT | CASSLANQPQHF
. | 14 | TRBD2 | TRBJ2-5 | TRBV6-2/TRBV6-3 | TGTGCCAGCAACACCTTCGGGGGGGAAGAGACCCAGTACTTC | CASNTFGGEETQYF
. | 15 | TRBD2 | TRBJ2-3 | TRBV9 | TGTGCCAGCAGCGGTAGCGGGAGCGGCGCAGATACGCAGTATTTT | CASSGSGSGADTQYF
few | 15 | . | TRBJ2-7 | TRBV27 | TGTGCCAGCAGCATGACAGGCGGGAGCTCCTACGAGCAGTACTTC | CASSMTGGSSYEQYF
. | 20 | . | TRBJ1-1 | TRBV28 | TGTGCCAGCAGCTTAATTGCCGTACCCCGGGCAGGCTTAAAGAACACTGAAGCTTTCTTT | CASSLIAVPRAGLKNTEAFF
few | 15 | TRBD1 | TRBJ2-7 | TRBV28 | TGTGCCAGCAGTTTTCGGGACAGGGCTACTTACGAGCAGTACTTC | CASSFRDRATYEQYF
few | 12 | . | TRBJ1-1 | TRBV27 | TGTGCCAGCAGACACAGGAACACTGAAGCTTTCTTT | CASRHRNTEAFF
. | 16 | TRBD1 | TRBJ2-5 | TRBV12-3/TRBV12-4 | TGTGCCAGCAGTTTCCAGGGACAGGGGAAAAGAGAGACCCAGTACTTC | CASSFQGQGKRETQYF
. | 12 | . | TRBJ2-7 | TRBV29-1 | TGCAGCGTTGTTCCCCAAGGGGACGAGCAGTACTTC | CSVVPQGDEQYF
few | 13 | TRBD2 | TRBJ2-1 | TRBV15 | TGTGCCACCAGCAGAGATAGGCTAGCGGCTCAGTTCTTC | CATSRDRLAAQFF
. | 15 | TRBD2 | TRBJ2-1 | TRBV29-1 | TGCAGCGTTGAGGGACTAGCACACAGCTACAATGAGCAGTTCTTC | CSVEGLAHSYNEQFF
once | 13 | . | TRBJ2-7 | TRBV29-1 | TGCAGCGTTGAAGATGCCGGGGCCTACGAGCAGTACTTC | CSVEDAGAYEQYF
few | 15 | TRBD2 | TRBJ2-1 | TRBV5-6 | TGTGCCAGCAGCTACAGCGGGACCGTGAACCCCGAGCAGTTCTTC | CASSYSGTVNPEQFF
. | 20 | TRBD2 | TRBJ2-1 | TRBV24-1 | TGTGCCACCAGTGATCATCCGGGACTAGTAAGTCCTACGCTCTACAATGAGCAGTTCTTC | CATSDHPGLVSPTLYNEQFF
. | 14 | TRBD1 | TRBJ2-7 | TRBV2 | TGTGCCAGCATGTCAACAGGGGTCTCCTACGAGCAGTACTTC | CASMSTGVSYEQYF
. | 14 | . | TRBJ2-5 | TRBV6-5 | TGTGCCAGCAGTTCGTGGGTGGGAGAAGAGACCCAGTACTTC | CASSSWVGEETQYF
few | 13 | . | TRBJ1-2 | TRBV25-1 | TGTGCCAGCAGTGCTTCAGGTCCGTATGGCTACACCTTC | CASSASGPYGYTF
many | 13 | TRBD1 | TRBJ2-5 | TRBV29-1 | TGCAGCGTTGAGGCACAGGGGATAAAGACCCAGTACTTC | CSVEAQGIKTQYF
. | 15 | TRBD2 | TRBJ2-7 | TRBV4-3 | TGCGCCAGCAGCCAAGGACTAGCGCTGGGGAGCGGGCAGTACTTC | CASSQGLALGSGQYF
few | 19 | TRBD1 | TRBJ1-5 | TRBV6-5 | TGTGCCAGCAGTTACTCGAGAGGGACAGAACAACGAGGGCATCAGCCCCAGCATTTT | CASSYSRGTEQRGHQPQHF
few | 14 | TRBD2 | TRBJ2-7 | TRBV5-6 | TGTGCCAGCAGCTTACAACTAGCGGACTACGAGCAGTACTTC | CASSLQLADYEQYF
. | 13 | . | TRBJ2-3 | TRBV9 | TGTGCCAGCAGCCCACCTCGTACAGATACGCAGTATTTT | CASSPPRTDTQYF
. | 15 | . | TRBJ2-6 | TRBV12-3/TRBV12-4 | TGTGCCAGCAGTTTAGCCGGGCACGGGGCCAACGTCCTGACTTTC | CASSLAGHGANVLTF
. | 18 | . | TRBJ1-3 | TRBV4-2 | TGTGCCAGCAGCCAAGCCTGGGGGGGCTTAAGCTCTGGAAACACCATATATTTT | CASSQAWGGLSSGNTIYF
. | 15 | . | TRBJ2-1 | TRBV12-3/TRBV12-4 | TGTGCCAGCAGTGCACGGGGCCTCTCCTACAATGAGCAGTTCTTC | CASSARGLSYNEQFF
. | 15 | . | TRBJ2-1 | TRBV7-9 | TGTGCCAGCAGCTTATCCTTTAGCTCCTACAATGAGCAGTTCTTC | CASSLSFSSYNEQFF
. | 14 | . | TRBJ1-2 | TRBV29-1 | TGCAGCGTTGAAATTTCGGTGGTAGGCCGCGGCTACACCTTC | CSVEISVVGRGYTF
few | 15 | . | TRBJ2-5 | TRBV7-9 | TGTGCCAGCAGCTTTTCCCCAGGGCCGGGGGAGACCCAGTACTTC | CASSFSPGPGETQYF